A selection of T cell receptor beta chains follows, all from one sample in a study of circulating CD8 cells and anti-PD-1 response in melanoma. MiXCR was run by TCRdb on the reads, yielding one entry per CDR3 protein. The profile shows about 1,800 distinct CDR3 sequences, roughly 7.5% of them singletons. This sample comprised CD8+ T cells from PBMCs, obtained at baseline or after one month of anti-PD-1 therapy (not recorded which). These receptors all stem from a human donor with melanoma. The CDR3 runs from the conserved cysteine through the conserved F or W. D genes are given only for firm matches. For some rows the clone size is stated as once, few or many, or as a class when expanded; others skip it.

>15|TRBD2|TRBV20-1|TRBJ2-1|-
TGCAGTGCTAGAGCGGGACTAGCGGGAGGAGAGGAGCAGTGCTTC
CSARAGLAGGEEQCF
>16|-|TRBV27|TRBJ2-3|medium-sized
TGTGCCAGCAGTAAGACTAGGTGGTCAGGCACAGATACGCAGTATTTT
CASSKTRWSGTDTQYF
>14|-|TRBV27|TRBJ1-2|medium-sized
TGTGCCAGCAGTTTTTCCCAGGGGAACTATGGCTACACCTTC
CASSFSQGNYGYTF
>12|-|TRBV24-1|TRBJ2-1|medium-sized
TGTGCCACGGGACTCGCGTACAATGAGCAGTTCTTC
CATGLAYNEQFF
>13|-|TRBV27|TRBJ2-7|medium-sized
TGTGCCAGCAGTTGGGCGGCGGCCTACGAGCAGTACTTC
CASSWAAAYEQYF
>15|-|TRBV5-5|TRBJ2-7|medium-sized
TGTGCCAGCAGCTTGAAGGGGGACCTCTCCTACGAGCAGTACTTC
CASSLKGDLSYEQYF
>15|-|TRBV10-3|TRBJ2-3|medium-sized
TGTGCCATCAGTGAGGGACAGCGGCACACAGATACGCAGTATTTT
CAISEGQRHTDTQYF
>12|-|TRBV19|TRBJ1-1|medium-sized
TGTGCCAGTAACAGTGCGAGCACTGAAGCTTTCTTT
CASNSASTEAFF
>14|TRBD1|TRBV24-1|TRBJ2-7|-
TGTGCCACCACTGGGACAGGGAAAATCTACGAGCAGTACTTC
CATTGTGKIYEQYF
>18|TRBD2|TRBV9|TRBJ2-1|medium-sized
TGTGCCAGCAGCGTACAGGCAGGTGCTGGCGGGAGGAACAATGAGCAGTTCTTC
CASSVQAGAGGRNNEQFF
>13|-|TRBV24-1|TRBJ2-3|medium-sized
TGTGCCACCAGTGATGCAGAGACAGATACGCAGTATTTT
CATSDAETDTQYF
>12|-|TRBV20-1|TRBJ2-7|-
TGCAGTGCTAGAGGCGGTTCCTACGAGCAGTACTTC
CSARGGSYEQYF
>15|-|TRBV19|TRBJ1-1|few
TGTGCCAGTAGCAGCCTACTGGGAATGAACACTGAAGCTTTCTTT
CASSSLLGMNTEAFF
>17|TRBD2|TRBV27|TRBJ2-7|medium-sized
TGTGCCAGCAGTTTGCAGGTAGCGGGGGGGCAACAAGACGAGCAGTACTTC
CASSLQVAGGQQDEQYF
>12|-|TRBV25-1|TRBJ2-4|medium-sized
TGTGCCAGCAGTGGCGAAGGGAATATTCAGTACTTC
CASSGEGNIQYF
>13|-|TRBV25-1|TRBJ1-2|large
TGTGCCAGCAGTGAATATCAAGGTCCGCCTCGAATCTTC
CASSEYQGPPRIF
>14|-|TRBV2|TRBJ1-1|medium-sized
TGTGCCAGCAGGGAAGAGGGGGATGGGACTGAAGCTTTCTTT
CASREEGDGTEAFF
>15|TRBD1|TRBV28|TRBJ2-2|-
TGTGCCAGCAGTTTGGCAGGGGGCGGCACCGGGGAGCTGTTTTTT
CASSLAGGGTGELFF
>17|-|TRBV21-1|TRBJ2-3|medium-sized
TGTGCCAGCAGCAAAGAGGTATCGGGAACTAGCACAGATACGCAGTATTTT
CASSKEVSGTSTDTQYF
>12|-|TRBV6-2/TRBV6-3|TRBJ2-5|-
TGTGCCAGCTCGGGGTTGGAAGAGACCCAGTACTTC
CASSGLEETQYF
>15|-|TRBV28|TRBJ1-1|medium-sized
TGTGCCAGCAGTCCAACTACGTCGGGTAACACTGAAGCTTTCTTT
CASSPTTSGNTEAFF
>14|-|TRBV24-1|TRBJ1-6|medium-sized
TGTGCCACCAGTGACTCCACCCTAAGCTCACCCCTCCACTTT
CATSDSTLSSPLHF
>11|-|TRBV28|TRBJ2-7|medium-sized
TGTGCCAGCAGTTTAGCGAACGAGCAGTACTTC
CASSLANEQYF
>14|-|TRBV28|TRBJ2-7|medium-sized
TGTGCCAGCAGCTTGACACCCGGACGCGACGAGCAGTACTTC
CASSLTPGRDEQYF
>11|-|TRBV11-1|TRBJ2-7|medium-sized
TGTGCCAGCAGCTTCATCCACGAGCAGTACTTC
CASSFIHEQYF
>12|-|TRBV27|TRBJ2-7|few
TGTGCCAGCAGAGGAGATTGGAGGGAGCAGTACTTC
CASRGDWREQYF
>17|-|TRBV28|TRBJ2-1|medium-sized
TGTGCCAGCAGTCTCCCAGAGTGGCCGAATATTCACAATGAGCAGTTCTTC
CASSLPEWPNIHNEQFF
>13|-|TRBV27|TRBJ1-5|large
TGTGCCAGCAGTTTTGGTGTCTCCGGGTCCCAGCATTTT
CASSFGVSGSQHF
>15|-|TRBV19|TRBJ1-5|-
TGTGCCAGTAGAAGGGGTCAGAACCTCAATCAGCCCCAGCATTTT
CASRRGQNLNQPQHF
>11|TRBD1|TRBV28|TRBJ2-1|medium-sized
TGTGCCAGCAGCTCCGGGACAGCTTCCCAATTC
CASSSGTASQF
>14|-|TRBV27|TRBJ2-1|medium-sized
TGTGCCAGCAGTTTAGCGGAGTCCTACAATGAGCAGTTCTTC
CASSLAESYNEQFF
>15|-|TRBV27|TRBJ1-1|medium-sized
TGTGCCAGCAGTTTACTGTATAATACCTGGGGTGAAGCTTTCTTT
CASSLLYNTWGEAFF
>13|-|TRBV28|TRBJ2-5|medium-sized
TGTGCCAGCAGTTTATGGGGCTGGGAGACCCAGTACTTC
CASSLWGWETQYF
>14|-|TRBV27|TRBJ2-1|-
TGTGCCAGCAGTTTGGGGAGCTCCTACAATGAGCAGTTCTTC
CASSLGSSYNEQFF
>15|-|TRBV19|TRBJ2-7|few
TGTGCCAGTAGTATGAACGGCCGGGTCCCTTACGAGCAGTACTTC
CASSMNGRVPYEQYF
>14|TRBD2|TRBV2|TRBJ2-1|medium-sized
TGTGCCAGCCCTTTAGCGGGAGGGAGCAATGAGCAGTTCTTC
CASPLAGGSNEQFF
>15|-|TRBV12-3/TRBV12-4|TRBJ2-3|medium-sized
TGTGCCAGCAGTTTGAGGGTATCGGCCACAGATACGCAGTATTTT
CASSLRVSATDTQYF
>14|-|TRBV30|TRBJ1-2|few
TGTGCCTGGAGACCCGCAGGGGACCCCTATGGCTACACCTTC
CAWRPAGDPYGYTF
>13|TRBD1|TRBV29-1|TRBJ2-7|medium-sized
TGCAGCACATTACAGGGGGGAGCCTACGAGCAGTACTTC
CSTLQGGAYEQYF
>16|TRBD2|TRBV6-5|TRBJ2-5|medium-sized
TGTGCCAGCAGTTCACGACTAGCGGGGGGCCCAGAGACCCAGTACTTC
CASSSRLAGGPETQYF
>16|TRBD2|TRBV7-3|TRBJ2-3|medium-sized
TGTGCCAGCAGCCACGGACTAGCGGCTAGCACAGATACGCAGTATTTT
CASSHGLAASTDTQYF
>14|-|TRBV21-1|TRBJ1-1|large
TGTGCCAGCAGCAGGGGCGCCCGGAACACTGAAGCTTTCTTT
CASSRGARNTEAFF
>15|-|TRBV27|TRBJ2-5|medium-sized
TGTGCCAGCAGTCAACGGGACGGACCTCACGAGACCCAGTACTTC
CASSQRDGPHETQYF
>13|-|TRBV27|TRBJ1-2|large
TGTGCCAGCAGCATACAGGGAGACTATGGCTACACCTTC
CASSIQGDYGYTF
>16|-|TRBV14|TRBJ2-3|medium-sized
TGTGCCAGCAGCCAAGAACGGAGTCCCCGAAAAGATACGCAGTATTTT
CASSQERSPRKDTQYF
>13|-|TRBV25-1|TRBJ2-1|medium-sized
TGTGCCAGCAGTGTGGACTTTCTCAATGAGCAGTTCTTC
CASSVDFLNEQFF
>13|TRBD1|TRBV10-3|TRBJ1-1|medium-sized
TGTGCCATCAAAGACAGGGGGAACACTGAAGCTTTCTTT
CAIKDRGNTEAFF
>15|-|TRBV6-6|TRBJ2-5|large
TGTGCCAGCAGTTATTACCGGACTAATCAAGAGACCCAGTACTTC
CASSYYRTNQETQYF
>11|-|TRBV11-2|TRBJ2-1|-
TGTGCAAGCAGCTTAGCGAATGGGCAGTTCTTC
CASSLANGQFF
>11|-|TRBV6-6|TRBJ2-5|medium-sized
TGTGCCAGCAGCCTCGGGGAGACCCAGTACTTC
CASSLGETQYF
>15|TRBD2|TRBV28|TRBJ2-7|medium-sized
TGTGCCAGCAGTCAGACTAGCGGCAAAGACTACGAGCAGTACTTC
CASSQTSGKDYEQYF
>11|-|TRBV19|TRBJ2-2|few
TGTGCCAGTAGGTGGGGCGGGGAGCTGTTTTTT
CASRWGGELFF